Below, one T cell receptor (beta chain) is given with its context. It has no known antigen specificity. The input lacks base qualities; no much larger clone sits a single base away. The germline V and J ends show losses of 2 bases and 3 bases respectively, and no gene match explains 8 bases of the junction. The CDR3 sequence holds 17 residues, the cysteine and phenylalanine included. Kept here is only the CDR3 DNA, which spans 51 bases and is read in frame from base 1. Sequences SEHNR (CDR1) and FQNEAQ (CDR2) are obtained from the germline V gene (reference sequence). These data come from a study of T cell responses to AZD1222 COVID-19 vaccine (dated by TCRdb to the early 2020s). Describing the broader study: Because spike-specific TCR depth and breadth did not differ between the two schedules, AZD1222 recipients who got a second dose at roughly 4 weeks were pooled with those who got a second dose at roughly 12 weeks. Enrollment into the trials was organized by age into subgroups of 18-55, 56-69 and 70-plus years, and those subgroups contained roughly 150, 30 and 60 TCR-sequenced participants, respectively. A total of 233 trial participants underwent TCR sequencing, of whom roughly 210 received two doses of AZD1222 and about 25 received two doses of the MenACWY control vaccine. What the study reported, not specific to this receptor: No day 14 peak-response samples were available, so repertoires were characterized only after the peak T cell response. Most participants were white British and females outnumbered males, and the authors suggested that clonal diversity may have been underestimated. In the small 56-69-year group, the increase in depth fell short of significance, most likely because of low power. The whole spike protein was spanned by vaccine-associated CD4 TCRs, and dominant responses were seen in regions 160-218 and 743-854. Nearly half of unique spike-specific TCRs reportedly recognized epitopes outside regions mutated in the B.1.351 and B.1.1.7 variants. Spike-specific TCR breadth and depth rose significantly after two AZD1222 doses compared with day 0 and with MenACWY recipients. Conclusions about previously exposed vaccinees were limited because only a handful of AZD1222 recipients were SARS-CoV-2 seropositive at baseline.

The CDR3 regions of human TCRbeta chains were analyzed by immunosequencing. Processing in the source paper ran as follows. Repertoire TCRs were matched against a reference library of SARS-CoV-2-specific TCRs generated with the MIRA antigen-specificity platform. Breadth was defined as the fraction of unique TCRs that were SARS-CoV-2-associated. Depth was defined as the fraction of total T cells that were SARS-CoV-2-associated. Using the MIRA data, each spike-specific TCR was mapped to the spike region that the TCR reacts to and placed in a CD4 or CD8 class. Log10-transformed breadth and depth values were compared by one-way ANOVA with Sidak's multiple comparisons tests. This immuneACCESS table, as held by TCRdb, lists in-frame sequences with V and J called but not all clones. Of the missing ones, under half trace to an unresolved V gene in checked studies; the others have no known cause. D and trimming come from the DNA, and the V and J calls and clone size come from that table. This sample gives some 84,000 clones in total; roughly 85% of them show up just once. The ten largest clonotypes hold around 8% of the sample.

Taken with the paper, the label for time point translates to: baseline before first vaccination. Vaccinee samples were obtained from the UK trials COV001 and COV002, which included a single-blind randomized controlled phase 2/3 trial of AZD1222 (ChAdOx1 nCoV-19) in healthy adults. For TCRbeta chain sequencing, PBMC samples were collected from trial participants at day 0 and at day 28 after the second dose. This sequence was found in an adult in good health. The input for sequencing was peripheral blood, taken on day 0 of AZD1222 vaccination. The chain links TRBV7-9 with TRBJ1-1, with 11 middle bases fitting TRBD1. The nucleotides read TGTGCCAGCAGCTTAAGCCCGGGACAGGGGGGTGACACTGAAGCTTTCTTT. Protein translation: CASSLSPGQGGDTEAFF. Beyond the CDR3, the reference TRBV7-9 and TRBJ1-1 genes provide the residues; the full variable domain reads: DTGVSQNPRHKITKRGQNVTFRCDPISEHNRLYWYRQTLGQGPEFLTYFQNEAQLEKSRLLSDRFSAERPKGSFSTLEIQRTEQGDSAMYLCASSLSPGQGGDTEAFFGQGTRLTVV.